The entry below describes one T cell receptor beta chain. Its cognate antigen is unknown. These data belong to a study of CD8 T cells in ankylosing spondylitis. Study-level points and caveats: Some of these motif variants have turned up before, in reports on reactive arthritis synovial fluid and blood. Clones tied to disease were said to be significantly enriched in matched ankylosing spondylitis synovial fluid. Blood from ankylosing spondylitis patients appeared to carry a characteristic eight-variant TCR beta motif.

The CDR3 extends over 15 amino acids. The germline CDR1 and CDR2 sequences are SGHAT and FQNNGV. Trimming stripped 4 bases from V and 2 bases from J, with 14 bases between. Quantitative 5'-RACE was performed with molecular barcodes, and it yielded the TCR beta libraries. A single record per CDR3 protein comes from TCRdb applying MiXCR to the 5' RACE reads. The sample holds hundreds of thousands of distinct CDR3 sequences, about 12% seen once. The clonotype comes from a male donor with ankylosing spondylitis. What was sequenced was blood, either unsorted or a sorted T cell fraction (not recorded which). The genes are TRBV11-2 and TRBJ2-5; either TRBD1 or TRBD2 may fit D (5 bases each). CDR3 amino acids: CASSWGYIGQETQYF. The CDR3 DNA sequence: TGTGCCAGCAGCTGGGGGTATATAGGGCAAGAGACCCAGTACTTC.